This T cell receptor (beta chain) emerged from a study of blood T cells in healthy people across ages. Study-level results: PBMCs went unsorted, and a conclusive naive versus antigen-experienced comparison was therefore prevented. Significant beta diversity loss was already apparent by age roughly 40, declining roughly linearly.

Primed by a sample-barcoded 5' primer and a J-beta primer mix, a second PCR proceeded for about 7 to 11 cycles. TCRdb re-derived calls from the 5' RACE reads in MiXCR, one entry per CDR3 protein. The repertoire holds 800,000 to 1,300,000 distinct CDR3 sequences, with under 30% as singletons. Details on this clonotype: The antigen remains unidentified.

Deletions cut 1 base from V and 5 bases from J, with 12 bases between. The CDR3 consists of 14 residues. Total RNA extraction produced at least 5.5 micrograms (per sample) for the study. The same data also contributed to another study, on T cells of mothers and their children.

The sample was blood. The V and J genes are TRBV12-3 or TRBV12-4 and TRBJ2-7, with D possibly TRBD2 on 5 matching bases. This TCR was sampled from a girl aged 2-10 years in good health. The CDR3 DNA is TGTGCCAGCAGTTTAGGAGGGTCCGGGGACGAGCAGTACTTC. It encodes CASSLGGSGDEQYF.